This T cell receptor beta chain was retrieved from a study of blood T cell repertoires in COVID-19. On the study more broadly: COVID-19 samples, acute and convalescent, were from the United States, Italy and Spain. In each case, the material was cDNA or gDNA derived from T cells, B-cell-depleted T cells, or PBMCs.

Authors' data handling: From reference gene primer amplification, estimates of nucleated cell counts were derived. Here immunoSEQ multiplex PCR was the method, and the copy in TCRdb shows in-frame clones only, minus some. V, J and clone size derive from that table, while D and trimming were established from the DNA sequence. Among more than 95,000 clones, about 80% were seen once, and the ten largest hold approximately 27%. The CDR3 spans 15 residues. Germline CDR1 KGHSH, CDR2 LQKENI. V lost 3 bases, J lost 7 bases, and 9 bases stayed unmatched. The source material was peripheral blood. The TCR comes from a man in his 60s with acute or convalescent COVID-19. This chain joins TRBV18 and TRBJ2-1; 7 bases match TRBD1. CDR3 sequence reads: CASSPWRQGGNEQFF. DNA for the CDR3: TGTGCCAGCTCACCCTGGAGACAGGGTGGAAATGAGCAGTTCTTC.